This entry is about one TCR beta chain. Its antigen is not identified. Trimming took 5 bases from V and 5 from J, leaving 10 bases between them. CDR1 and CDR2 from the germline V gene are DFQATT and SNEGSKA (reference sequence). The CDR3 has 12 residues. The source of the sample is a study of T cells in Graves' hyperthyroidism and ophthalmopathy. Study observations and caveats: A model built on 13 V-J features separated ophthalmopathy from stable hyperthyroidism.

Patients showing uncontrolled infection, other autoimmune disease, pregnancy or lactation were ineligible. Diagnoses were made from clinical symptoms, serum measures (thyroxine and TRAb), thyroid ultrasound and orbital computed tomography. It was RNA transcripts that yielded the amplified TCR beta CDR3 regions. The HTBI primer set was used in a first-round RT-PCR of the TCR CDR3. MiXCR was run by TCRdb on the multiplex PCR reads, yielding one entry per CDR3 protein. The table records 350,000 to 400,000 distinct CDR3 sequences, about 15% of them present only once. What was sequenced was blood. This receptor was taken from a woman aged 55 to 70 with Graves' hyperthyroidism. V gene TRBV20-1 combines with J gene TRBJ1-5; D gene uncertain. The CDR3 DNA is TGCAGTGCTGCGGGGTCCGATCAGCCCCAGCATTTT. This codes for CSAAGSDQPQHF.